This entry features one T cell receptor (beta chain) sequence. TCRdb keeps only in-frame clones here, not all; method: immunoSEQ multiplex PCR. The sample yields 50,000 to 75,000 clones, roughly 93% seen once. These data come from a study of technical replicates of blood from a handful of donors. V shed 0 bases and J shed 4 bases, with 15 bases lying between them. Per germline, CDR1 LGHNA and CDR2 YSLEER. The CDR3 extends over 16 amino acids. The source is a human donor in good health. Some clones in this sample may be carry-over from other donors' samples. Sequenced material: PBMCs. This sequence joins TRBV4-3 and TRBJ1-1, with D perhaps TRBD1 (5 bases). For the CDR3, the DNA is TGCGCCAGCAGCCAAGAAATCGGGCAGGGTGGCACTGAAGCTTTCTTT. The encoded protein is CASSQEIGQGGTEAFF.